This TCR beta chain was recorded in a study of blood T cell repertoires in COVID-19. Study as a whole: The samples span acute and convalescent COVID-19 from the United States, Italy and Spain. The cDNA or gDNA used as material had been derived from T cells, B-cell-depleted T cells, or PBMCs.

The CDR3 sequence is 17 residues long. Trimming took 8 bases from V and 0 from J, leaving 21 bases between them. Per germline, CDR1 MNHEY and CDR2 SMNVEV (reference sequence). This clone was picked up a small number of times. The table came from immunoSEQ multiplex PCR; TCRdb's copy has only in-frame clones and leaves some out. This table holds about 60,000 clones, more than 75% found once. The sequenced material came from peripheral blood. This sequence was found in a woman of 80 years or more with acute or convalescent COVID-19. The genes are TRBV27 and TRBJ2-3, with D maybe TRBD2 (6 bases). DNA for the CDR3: TGTGCCAGCCGAAAACTAAAAGCGGGCCTTAGCACAGATACGCAGTATTTT. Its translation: CASRKLKAGLSTDTQYF.